The clone carrying this TCR beta chain showed up many times. Building of the TCR beta libraries involved iRepertoire HTBI primers and Arm-PCR of CDR3 regions. TCRdb reprocessed the multiplex PCR reads via MiXCR and lists one record per CDR3 protein. This table has about 430,000 distinct CDR3 sequences, about 15% appearing once. As to time point: newly diagnosed GD, antithyroid drugs for less than 3 months. The TCR library was prepared using RNA isolated from PBMCs. These data are taken from a study of regulatory T cells in long-lasting Graves disease. The CDR3 loop spans 15 amino acids. CDR1 MNHEY and CDR2 SVGEGT come from the germline V gene. Unmatched junction bases numbered 9, after V lost 6 bases and J lost 3 bases. These same records also appear under a second study, on T cells in Graves' hyperthyroidism and ophthalmopathy.

The TCR originated in a woman aged 40 to 50 with Graves disease. The chain has TRBV6-2 or TRBV6-3 and TRBJ2-5; 8 nucleotides line up with TRBD1. The material sequenced was peripheral blood mononuclear cells (PBMCs), taken at new diagnosis, from a patient treated with antithyroid drugs. The CDR3 reads CASSKITGGEETQYF. The CDR3 DNA follows: TGTGCCAGCAGCAAAATCACAGGGGGAGAAGAGACCCAGTACTTC.